Each of the 11 T cell receptor beta chains below was sequenced from the same sample in a study of shared clonotypes between healthy human individuals. Clones were read by immunoSEQ multiplex PCR, and TCRdb kept only the in-frame ones, dropping some. The sample lists roughly 1 million clones; about 80% were seen once. Sequenced material: memory CD4+ T cells from PBMCs. The subset is: CD45RA-negative fraction. The source of these receptors is a man younger than 35 in good health. Some clones in this sample may be carry-over from other donors' samples.

This clone was counted once. This rearrangement joins TRBV5-6 to TRBJ1-2; 7 nucleotides agree with TRBD1. There are 14 residues in the CDR3. V lost 3 bases to trimming and J lost 0 bases; unmatched junction nucleotides: 2. Germline V gene sequence: CDR1 SGHDT, CDR2 YYEEEE. CDR3 sequence: CASSWDRANYGYTF. The CDR3 DNA is TGTGCCAGCAGCTGGGACAGAGCTAACTATGGCTACACCTTC.

A few counts support this clone. The chain combines TRBV30 with TRBJ1-3; 7 bases are shared with TRBD1. This CDR3 is 13 amino acids long. Trimming took 3 bases from V and 7 from J; bases not matched to a gene: 6. CDR1 is GTSNPN and CDR2 is SVGIG in the germline V gene (reference sequence). The CDR3 region has the DNA TGTGCCTGGAGCAGACAGGGTCCCAACACCATATATTTT. This gives the protein CAWSRQGPNTIYF.

This clone was seen more than once but under ten times. The genes are TRBV5-1 and TRBJ2-1; D not resolved. The CDR3 covers 14 residues. Trimming pared 2 bases from V and 8 bases from J, leaving 14 bases between. Germline loops: CDR1 SGHRS, CDR2 YFSETQ. The CDR3 DNA follows: TGCGCCAGCAGCTTAGGCCAGCTTGGGGATGAGCAGTTCTTC. Protein product: CASSLGQLGDEQFF.

This clone occurred once. The chain employs TRBV11-2 and TRBJ1-3; D not resolved. Per the germline V gene, CDR1 is SGHAT and CDR2 is FQNNGV. V was pared by 1 base and J by 0 bases, with 10 bases between. The CDR3 contains 16 residues. CDR3 loop: CASSLVFGFSGNTIYF. The CDR3 DNA is TGTGCCAGCAGCTTAGTTTTCGGGTTCTCTGGAAACACCATATATTTT.

V is TRBV29-1 and J is TRBJ2-1; the D call may be TRBD1 or TRBD2 (5 bases each). Trimming stripped 8 bases from V and 10 bases from J, with 15 bases between. The CDR3 covers 11 residues. Germline lookup yields CDR1 SQVTM and CDR2 ANQGSEA. The CDR3 DNA sequence: TGCAGCCTTCGGGACCCCGGGGAGCAGTTCTTC. Protein: CSLRDPGEQFF.

This chain's CDR3 is CASSQAPRGPGNTIYF. CDR3 bases: TGCGCCAGCAGCCAAGCCCCCAGGGGGCCCGGAAACACCATATATTTT. The chain recombines TRBV4-1 with TRBJ1-3; the match to TRBD1 covers 8 bases. V gave up 1 base and J gave up 4 bases; unmatched junction bases: 6. Germline V lookup: CDR1 MGHRA, CDR2 YSYEKL. This CDR3 contains 16 residues.

The genes are TRBV7-9 and TRBJ1-1; maybe TRBD1 (6 bases). CDR1 and CDR2 (germline): SEHNR, FQNEAQ (reference sequence). The V gene lost 5 bases and the J gene lost 1 base, with 11 bases spanning the gap. The CDR3 has 14 residues. CDR3 protein: CASSTDRSNTEAFF. CDR3 bases: TGTGCCAGCAGCACCGACAGGTCGAACACTGAAGCTTTCTTT.

J is TRBJ2-7 and V is TRBV7-2; D gene ambiguous. The V gene lost 3 bases and the J gene lost 3 bases, with 6 bases spanning the gap. The CDR3 has 12 amino acids. Germline-derived CDR1 and CDR2 are SGHTA and FQGNSA. CDR3 residues: CASSFAGYEQYF. For the CDR3, the DNA is TGTGCCAGCAGCTTCGCTGGCTACGAGCAGTACTTC.

The CDR3, as DNA: TGCGCCAGCAGCTTCGGAGAGTGGTTCGCCGGGGAGCTGTTTTTT. Protein: CASSFGEWFAGELFF. This sequence joins TRBV5-1 and TRBJ2-2; D not resolved. Germline lookup yields CDR1 SGHRS and CDR2 YFSETQ. CDR3 length equals 15 residues. Trimming left V 2 bases short and J 6 bases short, with 14 bases between. The whole variable domain, filled in from reference TRBV5-1 and TRBJ2-2, reads KAGVTQTPRYLIKTRGQQVTLSCSPISGHRSVSWYQQTPGQGLQFLFEYFSETQRNKGNFPGRFSGRQFSNSRSEMNVSTLELGDSALYLCASSFGEWFAGELFFGEGSRLTVL.

The chain couples TRBV5-4 to TRBJ2-5; D might be TRBD1 or TRBD2, each matching 5 bases. The V and J ends lost 2 bases and 8 bases respectively, with 19 bases between them. This CDR3 is 15 amino acids long. Germline CDR1 and CDR2: SGHNT and YYREEE (reference sequence). The CDR3: CASSFRQRWSETQYF. The CDR3 coding sequence is TGTGCCAGCAGCTTTCGACAGCGGTGGAGTGAAACCCAGTACTTC.

This clone has a count of ten or more. The V and J genes are TRBV18 and TRBJ1-2; D is possibly TRBD1 (6 bases). CDR1 and CDR2 (germline): KGHSH, LQKENI. This CDR3 contains 15 residues. V lost 3 bases to trimming and J lost 6 bases, with 17 bases between them. CDR3 region: CASSPGNGGRNGYTF. CDR3 in DNA: TGTGCCAGCTCACCCGGGAACGGGGGGCGAAATGGCTACACCTTC.